This TCR beta chain was profiled in a study of cytomegalovirus exposure and HLA in healthy donors (dated by TCRdb to between 2016 and 2019). A note on the overall study: According to an earlier analysis of a few hundred of the donors, about 180 million T cells yielded some 110 million unique TCR beta sequences and less than 300 Gb of sequence data. Among approximately 370 genotyped donors of the cohort, an average of approximately 220,000 unique TCR beta nucleotide sequences was sequenced per donor, of which 15% to 20% were non-productive. In a later genetic analysis, genome-wide SNP genotypes for about three fifths of the roughly 670 donors were used, and that subset was treated as a discovery cohort. The study used immunosequencing to profile the T cell repertoires of 666 subjects and linked those repertoires to cytomegalovirus serostatus. Among the roughly 400 genotyped donors, around 81% belonged to the genetic ancestry cluster associated with self-reported Caucasian donors. In an earlier analysis of roughly 580 of the donors, high-throughput TCR beta sequencing was used to judge whether each TCR beta V gene segment behaved as functional or pseudogenic. Alongside the repertoire data, information on donor age, sex, ethnicity and CMV serostatus was compiled. A later analysis re-analyzed previously published TCR beta repertoires from roughly 690 donors and added high-resolution HLA genotyping to study TCR occurrence patterns. Five DR-DQ haplotypes were handled as single units for association and clustering because linkage in the cohort was strong. In addition to the first cohort of hundreds of subjects, a separate validation cohort of approximately 120 different subjects was used. The later analysis used no new phenotypic data to find candidate immune exposures, relying instead on TCR beta sequences and their occurrence across donors. HLA typing included class I and class II loci at four-digit resolution. The study aimed to test whether signatures of past pathogen exposure could be identified by cataloging public T cell receptors. Every discovery cohort repertoire had been produced on one sequencing platform. To predict cytomegalovirus infection status, the study combined high-throughput TCR immunosequencing, statistical association of individual TCRs with disease status, and machine learning. Approximately 300 gigabases of sequencing data and approximately 80 million unique TCR sequences were included in an early release covering several hundred HLA-typed donors. Typing coverage differed by locus: A, B, C, DRB1 and DQB1 were typed in roughly 620-630 donors, DQA1 in roughly 510, DPA1 in 600 to 610, and DPB1 in roughly 450.

As regards this clone: There is no known antigen for this receptor. Base qualities are not provided; no much larger clone lies one nucleotide away.

The library came from the immunoSEQ multiplex PCR assay. For the multiplex PCR, a mixture combining 60 forward primers for TCR Vbeta segments and 13 reverse primers for TCR Jbeta segments was used. A multiplex PCR assay on genomic DNA amplified the CDR3 region of rearranged TCR beta genes. Amplified TCR beta libraries were sequenced as 87-base-pair reads on the Illumina HiSeq System. The study's processing was this. A later analysis counted tens of millions of unique TCR beta chains across the 600 to 850 repertoires, and roughly 10 million of these chains were shared by at least two donors. A nearest-neighbor algorithm error-corrected the raw reads and collapsed the reads into unique sequences, merging closely related sequences to remove PCR and sequencing errors. Alignment of CDR3 sequences to IMGT reference sequences was used to assign V, D and J gene segments. For a sequence to be retained, at least a six-nucleotide match to both a V gene segment and a J gene segment was required. Rearrangements were called productive when the CDR3 lacked stop codons and stayed in frame with V and J; all others were non-productive. Following IMGT convention, CDR3 was defined as the stretch from the second conserved V-encoded cysteine up to the conserved J-encoded phenylalanine. In an earlier analysis of some 550 of the donors, sequences lacking an unambiguous match to a single V gene segment were excluded. An earlier analysis of a few hundred of the donors called V segments functional above 56.7% productive rearrangements and segregating when the between-donor standard deviation exceeded 5%. A statistical classification framework was built to diagnose cytomegalovirus status from the catalog of TCR beta chain sequences. A later analysis assigned V and J genes by comparing TCR nucleotide sequences with IMGT/GENE-DB human TR gene sequences. The TCRdist pipeline was used in a later analysis to assign CDR3 sequences and most-parsimonious VDJ recombination scenarios. In a later analysis, every TCR beta chain was defined by the combination of its CDR3 amino acid sequence and its V-gene family, and reads without a unique V-gene family were dropped. To address suspected cross-contamination and a sequencing artifact, a later analysis removed under 600 highly shared, low-generation-probability nucleotide sequences. In a later analysis, a clonal expansion index was calculated for each public chain from normalized within-repertoire ranks of inferred template counts. In a later analysis, generation probabilities were computed with a VDJ recombination model fitted to out-of-frame rearrangements, and the resulting probabilities were checked against IGoR. In a later analysis, hypergeometric tests were used to score TCR-TCR, TCR-HLA and TCR-CMV co-occurrence, with a repertoire-size bias correction applied to TCR pairs. A later analysis estimated false discovery rates by permuting HLA or CMV assignments 20 times. In a later analysis, co-occurring TCRs were grouped using DBSCAN, with TCRdist sequence similarity added in when clustering inside HLA-allele-positive subsets. Repertoires with fewer than 30,000 or more than 120,000 public chains were left out of co-occurrence clustering, as were several repertoires with anomalous nucleotide sharing. In its TCRdb copy, this immuneACCESS table keeps in-frame sequences only and misses some clones. Where compared with another copy, unresolved V genes explain less than half of these, and the others have no known cause. Clone size and V and J calls were adopted from that table, with D and trimming inferred from the DNA. In this sample the table shows some 110,000 clones, roughly 70% of which occur a single time. The ten largest clones take up 1.6% of the sample.

Study-wide findings and limitations: Strong co-occurrence of HLA alleles, especially DR and DQ, made assigning TCR associations to individual alleles difficult. A further reported finding was that TCR beta sequences accurately predicted the HLA-A and HLA-B alleles for most subjects in the first cohort. Correlated functional status among segregating V segments might reflect linkage disequilibrium, but an unknown experimental factor could not be ruled out. In a later analysis, most CMV-associated TCR beta chains were found to appear HLA-restricted, with HLA associations seemingly driven largely by CMV exposure. In a later genetic analysis, fewer N-insertions in productive TCRs were reported among donors in an Asian-associated ancestry cluster than the 666-donor mean. In a later analysis, HLA-associated TCR beta chains were found to be more clonally expanded and to have lower generation probabilities than equally common non-associated chains. An association between a missense DCLRE1C variant and V-gene and J-gene trimming of TCR beta chains was found in a later genetic analysis and replicated in an independent cohort. This cohort had only TCR beta chains sequenced, and the lack of alpha or paired-chain data limited which features could be detected. An earlier analysis of approximately 600 of the donors showed that most TCR beta V segments appeared in productive rearrangements either about 87% or about 30% of the time, which broadly matched IMGT annotations. In vitro tests confirmed that three of the cytomegalovirus-associated TCR beta chains recognize cytomegalovirus antigens. HLA typing was unavailable for some donors at each locus, so association tests used only the typed subset. In a later analysis, the rate of TCR association differed among HLA loci, with DRB1 alleles having the most associated TCRs and HLA-C alleles having the fewest. Approximately 18 rarely observed V segments, including chromosome 9 orphons, were excluded from the earlier analysis of just under 600 of the donors because counts were too low. A group of highly shared sequence variants was considered likely to be a technical artifact of the sequencing pipeline. Cytomegalovirus status was reported to be diagnosed by the classifier with high specificity and sensitivity in both the original and validation cohorts. Immune exposure information for the cohort was limited to CMV serostatus. While some public TCRs were present in many individuals, most TCR sequences turned up only very rarely across donors. At a false discovery rate of 0.05, a later analysis linked 16,951 TCR beta sequences to specific HLA alleles. Some IMGT-functional V segments, including TRBV6-2 and TRBV6-3, could not be told apart with the 87-base-pair reads, so those segments were excluded. The study listed 164 TCR beta chains as associated with cytomegalovirus. Roughly uniform sequencing depth across donors was assumed in presence/absence analyses, although this assumption may not hold. Several of the top co-occurrence clusters appeared to be linked to parvovirus B19, influenza, CMV and Epstein-Barr virus, according to a later analysis. According to the authors, the approach could potentially be generalized to other disease states and immunological phenotypes.

CDR3 length: 16 amino acids, cysteine to phenylalanine. The read is trimmed to its CDR3 DNA, 48 bases read in frame from base 1. The germline V end is reduced by 0 bases and the J end by 3 bases; junction bases left unmatched: 5. The germline V gene yields MRHNA for CDR1 and SNTAGT for CDR2. The cohort consisted of 670 or so healthy bone marrow donors. Cohort members were all nominally healthy when sampled, although unrecorded immune exposures were likely present. The donor was CMV seronegative and was included in the group of a few hundred seronegative cohort members. Each donor provided a peripheral blood sample, and peripheral blood mononuclear cells were used for TCR beta sequencing. Genomic DNA extraction from the blood cell samples was performed with the Qiagen DNeasy Blood Extraction Kit.

This clonotype was obtained from a woman aged 18-35 years in good health and CMV-seronegative. Input material: PBMCs. Recombination joined TRBV6-4 with TRBJ2-1, and 7 junctional nucleotides match TRBD2. The CDR3 region has the sequence CASSDSWGGNYNEQFF. The nucleotides are TGTGCCAGCAGTGACTCGTGGGGGGGGAACTACAATGAGCAGTTCTTC.